This entry lists 27 T cell receptor beta chains sequenced from one sample in a study of cytomegalovirus exposure and HLA in healthy donors. TCRdb's table, derived via immunoSEQ multiplex PCR, lists solely in-frame clones and lacks some. The sample consists of 250,000 to 350,000 clones, approximately 87% of them appearing once. The source material was PBMCs. These TCRs come from a woman between 18 and 29 years old in good health and CMV-seronegative.

The genes are TRBV7-8 and TRBJ1-1, with D perhaps matching TRBD1 (5 bases). Trimming removed 5 bases at V and 7 bases at J, with 14 bases between. This CDR3 spans 13 amino acids. Germline values: CDR1 SGHVS, CDR2 FQNEAQ. CDR3 DNA: TGTGCCAGCAGCCAGCAACCAGGGATTGAAGCTTTCTTT. This codes for CASSQQPGIEAFF.

V and J are TRBV9 and TRBJ2-6, with D possibly TRBD1 on 6 matching bases. Germline CDR1 and CDR2: SGDLS and YYNGEE. The V end was cut by 3 bases, the J end by 2 bases, with 9 bases between. The CDR3 has 15 amino acids. CDR3 bases: TGTGCCAGCAGCGGACAGGTTACTGGGGCCAACGTCCTGACTTTC. It yields the protein CASSGQVTGANVLTF.

CDR3 DNA sequence: TGCGCCAGCAGTTTCGAGCGGATAGGGCGAGATACGCAGTATTTT. This translates into CASSFERIGRDTQYF. V is TRBV5-1 and J is TRBJ2-3; D may be TRBD2 (5 bases). The germline V gene encodes CDR1 SGHRS and CDR2 YFSETQ. This CDR3 is 15 amino acids long. V gave up 5 bases and J gave up 5 bases, with 18 bases separating them.

CDR3 in amino acids: CASSQDEVGVGELFF. In nucleotides, the CDR3 is TGCGCCAGCAGCCAAGATGAGGTGGGAGTGGGGGAGCTGTTTTTT. This sequence joins TRBV4-3 and TRBJ2-2; tentative D call: TRBD2 (5 bases). V was trimmed by 0 bases and J by 8 bases, leaving 13 bases between them. This CDR3 has 15 residues. Germline values: CDR1 LGHNA, CDR2 YSLEER.

The V gene is TRBV5-1, the J gene TRBJ2-7, with 12 bases matching TRBD2. V shed 4 bases, J shed 3 bases, and the junction held 14 bases outside the gene matches. The V gene's germline CDR1 is SGHRS and CDR2 YFSETQ. There are 18 residues in the CDR3. The CDR3 DNA sequence: TGCGCCAGCAGCCTTGGGGGAACTAGCGGGAGGCCTAACTACGAGCAGTACTTC. Translated, it gives CASSLGGTSGRPNYEQYF.

The rearrangement joins TRBV28 to TRBJ1-5; 10 positions agree with TRBD1. V was pared by 4 bases and J by 2 bases, with 20 bases of the junction left unmatched. This CDR3 comprises 21 residues. Germline CDR1 and CDR2: MDHEN and SYDVKM. The CDR3: CASSSAVLSRDRGWGNQPQHF. DNA for the CDR3: TGTGCCAGCAGTTCCGCCGTTCTATCCCGGGACAGGGGATGGGGCAATCAGCCCCAGCATTTT.

The rearrangement joins TRBV5-1 to TRBJ1-3; 8 bases are shared with TRBD1. Per the germline V gene, CDR1 is SGHRS and CDR2 is YFSETQ. This CDR3 comprises 17 residues. The ends lost 3 bases at V and 0 bases at J; junction bases unmatched: 8. The CDR3 protein is CASSSGTGQSSGNTIYF. The DNA for the CDR3 is TGCGCCAGCAGCTCCGGGACAGGCCAGAGCTCTGGAAACACCATATATTTT. Full variable domain (missing parts from reference TRBV5-1 and TRBJ1-3): KAGVTQTPRYLIKTRGQQVTLSCSPISGHRSVSWYQQTPGQGLQFLFEYFSETQRNKGNFPGRFSGRQFSNSRSEMNVSTLELGDSALYLCASSSGTGQSSGNTIYFGEGSWLTVV.

The chain combines TRBV6-1 with TRBJ2-7; TRBD1 matches at 9 bases. The CDR3 sequence is 16 residues long. CDR1 is MNHNS, CDR2 SASEGT, per germline. Unmatched junction bases numbered 10, after V lost 4 bases and J lost 3 bases. DNA for the CDR3: TGTGCCAGCAGTGCGCAACCGGGACAGGGCCTCTACGAGCAGTACTTC. Its translation: CASSAQPGQGLYEQYF.

This clone was seen once. This CDR3 reads CASSPGVGQPQHF. The CDR3 DNA reads TGTGCCAGCAGTCCCGGGGTGGGGCAGCCCCAGCATTTT. The chain employs TRBV6-5 and TRBJ1-5; D remains ambiguous. V lost 5 bases and J 7 bases, leaving 12 bases between the germline ends. This CDR3 region has 13 residues. Germline V gene sequence: CDR1 MNHEY, CDR2 SVGAGI.

This clone was seen once. The rearrangement links TRBV28 to TRBJ1-6; 7 positions match TRBD1. CDR3 length equals 13 residues. CDR1 and CDR2 from the germline V gene are MDHEN and SYDVKM. Trimming removed 8 bases from V and 7 bases from J; junction bases left unmatched: 5. The CDR3 region has the DNA TGTGCCAGCGGACCGGGACAGAATTCACCCCTCCACTTT. Translating gives CASGPGQNSPLHF.

This clone was seen just once. The chain is built from TRBV2 and TRBJ1-4, with 9 bases aligning to TRBD1. This CDR3 contains 17 residues. J was trimmed by 7 bases and V by 7 bases; bases with no gene match: 16. CDR1 is SNHLY, CDR2 FYNNEI, per germline. The CDR3 DNA reads TGTGCCAGCACCAAACGGGGAGGGGGACAGGGTGTTGAAAAACTGTTTTTT. Residues: CASTKRGGGQGVEKLFF.

This chain connects TRBV11-2 to TRBJ2-1, with 12 bases aligning to TRBD2. Germline V gives CDR1 SGHAT, CDR2 FQNNGV. The CDR3 has 19 residues. V dropped 2 bases and J dropped 6; count of bases not matched to a gene: 14. CDR3 region: CASSLRGATSGSRSNEQFF. The CDR3 DNA follows: TGTGCCAGCAGCTTAAGGGGAGCGACTAGCGGGAGTCGGAGCAATGAGCAGTTCTTC. Full variable domain (outside the CDR3, taken from reference TRBV11-2 and TRBJ2-1): EAGVAQSPRYKIIEKRQSVAFWCNPISGHATLYWYQQILGQGPKLLIQFQNNGVVDDSQLPKDRFSAERLKGVDSTLKIQPAKLEDSAVYLCASSLRGATSGSRSNEQFFGPGTRLTVL.

V gene TRBV27 combines with J gene TRBJ2-1; no clear D. V shed 4 bases and J shed 8 bases, with 9 bases lying between them. The germline V gene encodes CDR1 MNHEY and CDR2 SMNVEV (reference sequence). This CDR3 region has 12 residues. The DNA of the CDR3 is TGTGCCAGCAGTTATGCACACCATGAGCAGTTCTTC. It is translated as CASSYAHHEQFF.

V and J are TRBV6-1 and TRBJ2-7, with D perhaps matching TRBD1 (6 bases). V was cut by 4 bases and J by 3 bases, with 28 bases left in between. CDR3 length equals 19 residues. Germline values: CDR1 MNHNS, CDR2 SASEGT. CDR3 residues: CASSGWGRGVLLVVYEQYF. In nucleotides, the CDR3 is TGTGCCAGCAGTGGTTGGGGCAGGGGCGTCTTGCTTGTAGTCTACGAGCAGTACTTC.

Concerning this clone: At one boundary the junction diverges from the germline segment, which might be a read error. J is TRBJ2-7 and V is TRBV5-4; 15 bases map to TRBD2. This CDR3 region has 15 residues. CDR1 SGHNT and CDR2 YYREEE come from the germline V gene (reference sequence). The CDR3 DNA reads TGTGCCAGCAGCCCAATGACTGGACTAGCGGGAGGGTTGCTCTTC. Translation gives CASSPMTGLAGGLLF. The complete variable domain, with remaining parts taken from reference TRBV5-4 and TRBJ2-7, reads ETGVTQSPTHLIKTRGQQVTLRCSSQSGHNTVSWYQQALGQGPQFIFQYYREEENGRGNFPPRFSGLQFPNYSSELNVNALELDDSALYLCASSPMTGLAGGLLFGPGTRLTVT.

V is TRBV7-6 and J is TRBJ2-3; 9 positions match TRBD2. The CDR3 totals 15 residues. CDR1 is SGHVS, CDR2 FNYEAQ, per germline. Losses at the gene ends were 2 bases for V and 4 bases for J; bases not matched to a gene: 4. The CDR3 spells CASSLLGLAPDTQYF. CDR3 coding DNA: TGTGCCAGCAGCTTACTGGGACTAGCCCCAGATACGCAGTATTTT.

The CDR3 DNA reads as TGTGCCTGGAGTACAAAGACAGGGGGCATAATTAATCAGCCCCAGCATTTT. This encodes CAWSTKTGGIINQPQHF. This chain joins TRBV30 and TRBJ1-5; 10 bases agree with TRBD1. Trimming took 2 bases from V and 4 from J; bases not matched to a gene: 11. The CDR3 covers 17 residues. Germline V gives CDR1 GTSNPN, CDR2 SVGIG (reference sequence).

The CDR3 DNA follows: TGTGCCAGCAGTGTGGGCAGGGACAACCAAGAGACCCAGTACTTC. Translated: CASSVGRDNQETQYF. This chain connects TRBV2 to TRBJ2-5; TRBD1 is a possible D gene (6 bases). The germline V gene has CDR1 SNHLY and CDR2 FYNNEI. The CDR3 length is 15 residues. V lost 4 bases to trimming and J lost 0 bases, with 12 bases between them.

The chain joins TRBV28 to TRBJ1-2, with 9 nucleotides matching TRBD1. Germline V CDR1 and CDR2: MDHEN, SYDVKM. V trimming: 7 bases; J trimming: 5 bases; junction bases outside the gene matches: 5. The CDR3 is 13 residues long. Here the CDR3 DNA reads TGTGCCAGCACTAGGGACAGGGAGTATGGCTACACCTTC. Translation: CASTRDREYGYTF.

V usage is TRBV6-1 and J usage is TRBJ1-2, with D possibly TRBD1 on 5 matching bases. Trimming removed 3 bases from V and 3 bases from J, with 17 bases in between. The CDR3 consists of 16 residues. The V gene's germline CDR1 is MNHNS and CDR2 SASEGT. The CDR3 is CASSEGFGGGHYGYTF. Written as DNA, the CDR3 is TGTGCCAGCAGTGAGGGTTTCGGGGGAGGGCACTATGGCTACACCTTC.

The J gene is TRBJ2-1, the V gene TRBV7-3; TRBD1 is a possible D gene (6 bases). The CDR3 consists of 15 residues. Trimming shortened V by 5 bases and J by 8 bases, and 19 bases separated the two germline ends. In germline, CDR1 is SGHTA, CDR2 FQGTGA. CDR3 nucleotide sequence: TGTGCCAGCAGCATAGCAGGGGCTACTTCTGATGAGCAGTTCTTC. Protein sequence: CASSIAGATSDEQFF.

V usage is TRBV6-4 and J usage is TRBJ1-5; a weak D match, TRBD1 (6 bases). Trimming cost V 11 bases and J 2 bases, with 16 bases left between them. This CDR3 is built from 14 residues. Germline lookup yields CDR1 MRHNA and CDR2 SNTAGT. CDR3 amino acids: CAFSDRLGNQPQHF. CDR3 nucleotide sequence: TGTGCCTTCTCAGACAGGTTGGGCAATCAGCCCCAGCATTTT.

The chain carries TRBV19 and TRBJ1-5, with D possibly being TRBD1 (6 bases). The CDR3 totals 15 residues. Germline assignment: CDR1 LNHDA and CDR2 SQIVND (reference sequence). V was trimmed by 6 bases and J by 3 bases, leaving 15 bases between them. This CDR3 reads CASSMQGQYNQPQHF. The CDR3 region has the DNA TGTGCCAGTAGCATGCAAGGACAGTACAATCAGCCCCAGCATTTT. The full variable domain, completed using reference TRBV19 and TRBJ1-5, is DGGITQSPKYLFRKEGQNVTLSCEQNLNHDAMYWYRQDPGQGLRLIYYSQIVNDFQKGDIAEGYSVSREKKESFPLTVTSAQKNPTAFYLCASSMQGQYNQPQHFGDGTRLSIL.

V is TRBV19 and J is TRBJ1-5; D remains unclear. Germline-derived CDR1 and CDR2 are LNHDA and SQIVND (reference sequence). Trimming stripped 6 bases from V and 4 bases from J, with 13 bases between. This CDR3 has 14 residues. The CDR3 protein is CASRSEQPNQPQHF. Written as DNA, the CDR3 is TGTGCCAGTAGATCAGAACAGCCTAATCAGCCCCAGCATTTT.

This clone was seen once. The chain recombines TRBV6-1 with TRBJ2-5; the match to TRBD1 covers 7 bases. The CDR3 has 15 residues. V gave up 4 bases and J gave up 6 bases; unmatched junction bases: 11. Germline CDR1 reads MNHNS; CDR2 reads SASEGT. CDR3 sequence (DNA): TGTGCCAGCAGTGGTTGGCCAGGGGGTCGACAGACCCAGTACTTC. Translation: CASSGWPGGRQTQYF.

The rearrangement uses TRBV29-1 and TRBJ1-1; D uncertain. The V gene lost 7 bases and the J gene lost 11 bases, with 17 bases spanning the gap. This CDR3 is 11 amino acids long. Germline V CDR1 and CDR2: SQVTM, ANQGSEA. The CDR3 reads CSGTIRERAFF. In DNA, the CDR3 is TGCAGCGGAACTATACGTGAACGGGCTTTCTTT. Full variable domain (missing parts from reference TRBV29-1 and TRBJ1-1): SAVISQKPSRDICQRGTSLTIQCQVDSQVTMMFWYRQQPGQSLTLIATANQGSEATYESGFVIDKFPISRPNLTFSTLTVSNMSPEDSSIYLCSGTIRERAFFGQGTRLTVV.

This clone was seen just once. The chain links TRBV7-8 to TRBJ2-7; a weak D match, TRBD1 (5 bases). Trimming pared 4 bases from V and 7 bases from J, leaving 5 bases between. Germline CDR1 SGHVS, CDR2 FQNEAQ. The CDR3 consists of 10 residues. The CDR3 DNA reads TGTGCCAGCAGCTCAGGGGAGCAGTACTTC. Translating it yields CASSSGEQYF.